This T cell receptor (beta chain) derives from a study of blood T cell repertoires in COVID-19. The overall study: Researchers got acute and convalescent COVID-19 samples from the United States, Italy and Spain. Nucleic acid was either cDNA or gDNA, and it came from T cells, B-cell-depleted T cells, or PBMCs.

Original processing methods: Estimation of nucleated cell counts relied on the amplification of reference gene primers. Repertoires were generated with immunoSEQ multiplex PCR, while TCRdb's copy carries only in-frame clones and drops some. V and J calls and clone size are those listed in that table; D and trimming were worked out from the DNA. In the table there are around 150,000 clones, approximately 90% of which are singletons. V lost 2 bases to trimming and J lost 1 base, with 11 bases between them. Germline CDR1 MNHEY, CDR2 SVGAGI. This CDR3 is 15 amino acids long. This sequence joins TRBV6-5 and TRBJ1-1, with D perhaps matching TRBD1 (5 bases). The sample consisted of peripheral blood. This receptor was obtained from a human donor in a cohort sampled during active COVID-19. The CDR3 loop is CASSYAGVSNTEAFF. The CDR3 DNA reads as TGTGCCAGCAGTTACGCGGGGGTCTCGAACACTGAAGCTTTCTTT.